This TCR beta chain is from a study of blood T cell repertoires in COVID-19. For the study at large: Sample material is recorded as cDNA or gDNA derived from T cells, B-cell-depleted T cells, or PBMCs.

This CDR3 spans 16 amino acids. J gave up 1 base and V 3 bases, and 7 bases lay outside the gene matches. Germline CDR1 reads SGHRS; CDR2 reads YFSETQ. Some clones are missing from TCRdb's copy, which holds only in-frame ones; the method was immunoSEQ multiplex PCR. The sample includes about 280,000 clones, approximately 88% of them seen just once. Individuals drawn from around 25 US areas were about 18 to 95 years old. The material sequenced was PBMCs or T cells enriched from blood (not recorded which). This chain connects TRBV5-1 to TRBJ2-3, with TRBD2 identical over 8 bases. This TCR came from a woman in her thirties who had recovered from COVID-19. The CDR3 loop is CASSSGLAFGTDTQYF. CDR3 bases: TGCGCCAGCAGCTCCGGACTAGCCTTTGGCACAGATACGCAGTATTTT. The full variable domain, completed using reference TRBV5-1 and TRBJ2-3, is KAGVTQTPRYLIKTRGQQVTLSCSPISGHRSVSWYQQTPGQGLQFLFEYFSETQRNKGNFPGRFSGRQFSNSRSEMNVSTLELGDSALYLCASSSGLAFGTDTQYFGPGTRLTVL.